Presented here are 21 T cell receptor beta chains from one specimen sequenced in a study of blood T cell repertoires in COVID-19. Libraries were prepared by immunoSEQ multiplex PCR; TCRdb keeps only in-frame clonotypes and omits some of them. The sample gives 250,000 to 300,000 clones, roughly 88% of which show up once; roughly a tenth is in the top ten. The material sequenced was peripheral blood. The receptors derive from a woman in her seventies with COVID-19, enrolled during active disease.

V is TRBV2 and J is TRBJ2-7; D gene ambiguous. From germline, CDR1 is SNHLY and CDR2 FYNNEI. The length of the CDR3 is 12 residues. Trimming stripped 4 bases from V and 0 bases from J, with 4 bases between. CDR3 loop: CASSASSYEQYF. DNA for the CDR3: TGTGCCAGCAGTGCCAGCTCCTACGAGCAGTACTTC.

CDR3 sequence reads: CATSRSRDSSGNTEAFF. CDR3 bases: TGTGCCACCAGCAGGTCCCGGGACAGCTCTGGGAACACTGAAGCTTTCTTT. The chain has TRBV15 and TRBJ1-1; 7 bases align to TRBD1. J gave up 1 base and V 3 bases, and 11 bases lay outside the gene matches. Germline loops: CDR1 LNHNV, CDR2 YYDKDF (reference sequence). CDR3 size: 17 residues.

The chain joins TRBV7-3 to TRBJ1-1; 7 nucleotides align to TRBD1. Germline V gene lookup returns CDR1 SGHTA and CDR2 FQGTGA. Trimming at V came to 5 bases and at J to 2 bases, leaving 5 bases not matched to a gene. This CDR3 contains 14 residues. This chain's CDR3 is CASSPGQFNTEAFF. The CDR3 region has the DNA TGTGCCAGCAGCCCGGGACAGTTTAACACTGAAGCTTTCTTT.

The chain employs TRBV27 and TRBJ1-5, with a weak D call TRBD1 (6 bases). CDR1 is MNHEY and CDR2 is SMNVEV in the germline V gene (reference sequence). CDR3 size: 15 residues. With 4 bases removed from V and 3 bases from J, the gap between germline ends came to 13 bases. The CDR3 DNA is TGTGCCAGCAGTTCTCTACAGGGTAACAATCAGCCCCAGCATTTT. It encodes CASSSLQGNNQPQHF.

The CDR3 coding sequence is TGTGCCAGCAGCGTAGCGGGGGGAGGTAATTCACCCCTCCACTTT. Translated, it gives CASSVAGGGNSPLHF. This chain uses TRBV9 with TRBJ1-6; D might be TRBD1 (5 bases). Trimming took 0 bases from V and 6 from J, leaving 10 bases between them. Germline CDR1 reads SGDLS; CDR2 reads YYNGEE. This CDR3 is 15 amino acids long.

V usage is TRBV19 and J usage is TRBJ2-7; D may be TRBD1 (7 bases). The germline CDR1 and CDR2 sequences are LNHDA and SQIVND (reference sequence). CDR3 size: 14 residues. V was cut by 5 bases and J by 7 bases, with 18 bases left in between. The CDR3 nucleotides are TGTGCCAGTAGTCAGACAGGGTCGGAGGGTGAGCAGTACTTC. Protein: CASSQTGSEGEQYF.

The gene calls are TRBV7-2 and TRBJ2-5, with 10 bases that match TRBD2. Germline assignment: CDR1 SGHTA and CDR2 FQGNSA. The CDR3 totals 16 residues. J lost 4 bases, V lost 3 bases, and 8 bases had no gene match. The CDR3 reads CASSFRAGGPGETQYF. CDR3 bases: TGTGCCAGCAGCTTTCGAGCGGGAGGGCCCGGAGAGACCCAGTACTTC. Using reference TRBV7-2 and TRBJ2-5 for the parts outside the CDR3, the full variable domain is GAGVSQSPSNKVTEKGKDVELRCDPISGHTALYWYRQSLGQGLEFLIYFQGNSAPDKSGLPSDRFSAERTGGSVSTLTIQRTQQEDSAVYLCASSFRAGGPGETQYFGPGTRLLVL.

The rearrangement joins TRBV28 to TRBJ1-5; D remains unclear. This CDR3 has 12 amino acids. The V end was cut by 6 bases, the J end by 3 bases, with 6 bases between. Germline V gives CDR1 MDHEN, CDR2 SYDVKM. The CDR3 region has the DNA TGTGCCAGCAGGGCCCCCAATCAGCCCCAGCATTTT. It specifies CASRAPNQPQHF.

V usage is TRBV7-2 and J usage is TRBJ2-7; TRBD2 aligns across 8 bases. CDR1 is SGHTA, CDR2 FQGNSA, per germline. This CDR3 is built from 15 residues. Trimming at V came to 3 bases and at J to 4 bases, leaving 8 bases not matched to a gene. CDR3 bases: TGTGCCAGCAGCTTTACGGGAGGGAGTAGGTACGAGCAGTACTTC. This sequence encodes CASSFTGGSRYEQYF.

This clone was picked up one time. The V and J genes are TRBV28 and TRBJ1-2, with 8 nucleotides matching TRBD1. The V gene end was trimmed by 7 bases and the J gene end by 2 bases; junction bases not matched to a gene: 6. This CDR3 contains 14 residues. Looked up from germline, CDR1 is MDHEN and CDR2 is SYDVKM. The CDR3 region is CASTLDRGNYGYTF. The CDR3 region has the DNA TGTGCCAGCACCTTAGACAGGGGCAACTATGGCTACACCTTC.

V usage is TRBV6-6 and J usage is TRBJ1-1, with unresolved D. Germline V lookup: CDR1 MNHNY, CDR2 SVGAGI (reference sequence). The CDR3 loop spans 15 amino acids. V gave up 3 bases and J gave up 2 bases, with 13 bases separating them. The CDR3 sequence: CASSYMWEFNTEAFF. Written as DNA, the CDR3 is TGTGCCAGCAGTTATATGTGGGAGTTTAACACTGAAGCTTTCTTT.

The gene calls are TRBV9 and TRBJ2-5, with 9 bases identical to TRBD1. The CDR3 has 15 residues. The germline gives CDR1 SGDLS, CDR2 YYNGEE. The ends lost 4 bases at V and 4 bases at J; junction bases unmatched: 8. The CDR3 nucleotides read TGTGCCAGCAGCATATGGACAGGGGAGGCAGAGACCCAGTACTTC. Protein product: CASSIWTGEAETQYF.

The chain employs TRBV19 and TRBJ1-1, with D tentatively TRBD1 (5 bases). CDR3 size: 15 residues. V dropped 6 bases and J dropped 6 bases, with 20 bases sitting between them. Germline V CDR1 and CDR2: LNHDA, SQIVND (reference sequence). CDR3 residues: CASRSAATATPEAFF. CDR3 in DNA: TGTGCCAGTAGGTCGGCCGCGACAGCAACCCCTGAAGCTTTCTTT. The full variable domain, with the rest looked up from reference TRBV19 and TRBJ1-1, is DGGITQSPKYLFRKEGQNVTLSCEQNLNHDAMYWYRQDPGQGLRLIYYSQIVNDFQKGDIAEGYSVSREKKESFPLTVTSAQKNPTAFYLCASRSAATATPEAFFGQGTRLTVV.

The chain recombines TRBV14 with TRBJ1-1; the match to TRBD1 covers 8 bases. The CDR3 is made up of 16 amino acids. Germline values: CDR1 SGHDN, CDR2 FVKESK. Trimming removed 4 bases from V and 5 bases from J; junction bases left unmatched: 12. The CDR3 sequence: CASSPRAWTGFTEAFF. CDR3 sequence (DNA): TGTGCCAGCAGCCCAAGGGCCTGGACAGGGTTTACTGAAGCTTTCTTT. The entire variable domain, with the rest obtained from reference TRBV14 and TRBJ1-1, is as follows: EAGVTQFPSHSVIEKGQTVTLRCDPISGHDNLYWYRRVMGKEIKFLLHFVKESKQDESGMPNNRFLAERTGGTYSTLKVQPAELEDSGVYFCASSPRAWTGFTEAFFGQGTRLTVV.

This rearrangement joins TRBV27 to TRBJ2-1; TRBD2 matches 13 bases. The CDR3 totals 16 residues. Germline V gene sequence: CDR1 MNHEY, CDR2 SMNVEV (reference sequence). V shed 1 base, J shed 9 bases, and the junction held 6 bases outside the gene matches. CDR3 residues: CASSLLGTSGKGEQFF. Written as DNA, the CDR3 is TGTGCCAGCAGTTTATTAGGGACTAGCGGGAAAGGTGAGCAGTTCTTC.

J is TRBJ1-3 and V is TRBV3-1 (or the pseudogene TRBV3-2); no clear D gene. Per germline, CDR1 LGHDT and CDR2 YNNKEL (reference sequence). The CDR3 sequence is 16 residues long. The V end was cut by 1 base, the J end by 3 bases, with 13 bases between. The DNA of the CDR3 is TGTGCCAGCAGCCAAGCCCCCCCGGGTGGTGGAAACACCATATATTTT. Amino acid sequence: CASSQAPPGGGNTIYF.

This clone has more than one count but fewer than ten. The rearrangement joins TRBV30 to TRBJ2-5; tentatively, D is TRBD1 (5 bases). CDR3 size: 12 residues. V shed 4 bases and J shed 2 bases, with 8 bases lying between them. The germline CDR1 and CDR2 sequences are GTSNPN and SVGIG (reference sequence). CDR3 DNA sequence: TGTGCCTGGACCAGACAGCAAGAGACCCAGTACTTC. This codes for CAWTRQQETQYF.

V is TRBV2 and J is TRBJ1-6; 10 bases are a match to TRBD1. The CDR3 extends over 15 amino acids. The germline V gene has CDR1 SNHLY and CDR2 FYNNEI. Trimming at V came to 6 bases and at J to 4 bases, leaving 3 bases not matched to a gene. The CDR3 loop reads CASRRDRGYNSPLHF. Written as DNA, the CDR3 is TGTGCCAGCAGGAGGGACAGGGGATATAATTCACCCCTCCACTTT.

This clone was detected once. This chain connects TRBV4-1 to TRBJ2-7; the D gene is possibly TRBD2 (5 bases). Per the germline V gene, CDR1 is MGHRA and CDR2 is YSYEKL. V lost 5 bases, J lost 1 base, and 9 bases lay in between. The CDR3 extends over 13 amino acids. CDR3 nucleotides: TGCGCCAGCAGCGCTCGGGGATCCTACGAGCAGTACTTC. Translation gives CASSARGSYEQYF.

This clone showed up just once. This chain links TRBV4-2 with TRBJ1-4; D not resolved. Germline V gene data show CDR1 as LGHNA and CDR2 as YNFKEQ. This CDR3 region has 15 residues. The V and J ends lost 0 bases and 8 bases respectively, with 13 bases between them. CDR3 coding DNA: TGTGCCAGCAGCCAAGAATCGGGGAGGTACGAAAAACTGTTTTTT. Protein product: CASSQESGRYEKLFF.

This chain links TRBV9 with TRBJ2-1, with 7 nucleotides matching TRBD2. V dropped 3 bases and J dropped 4; count of bases not matched to a gene: 7. Germline V gives CDR1 SGDLS, CDR2 YYNGEE. The CDR3 consists of 15 residues. This CDR3 is CASSGSGKIYNEQFF. The CDR3, as DNA: TGTGCCAGCAGCGGGAGCGGGAAGATATACAATGAGCAGTTCTTC.